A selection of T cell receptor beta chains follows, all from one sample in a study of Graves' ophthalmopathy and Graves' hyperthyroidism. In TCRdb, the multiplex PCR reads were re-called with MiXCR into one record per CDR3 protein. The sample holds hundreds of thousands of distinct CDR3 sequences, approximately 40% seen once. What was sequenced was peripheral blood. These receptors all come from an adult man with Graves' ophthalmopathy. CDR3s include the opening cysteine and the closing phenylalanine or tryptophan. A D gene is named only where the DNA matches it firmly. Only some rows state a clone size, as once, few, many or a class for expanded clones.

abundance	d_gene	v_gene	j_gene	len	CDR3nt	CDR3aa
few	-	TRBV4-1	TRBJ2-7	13	TGCGCCAGCAGCCAAGATGACATCTACGAGCAGTACTTC	CASSQDDIYEQYF
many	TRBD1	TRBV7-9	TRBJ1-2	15	TGTGCCAGCAGCTCAACATCCGGGACAGACTATGGCTACACCTTC	CASSSTSGTDYGYTF
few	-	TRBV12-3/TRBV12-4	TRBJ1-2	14	TGTGCCAGCAGTTTATCTGACCGTAACTATGGCTACACCTTC	CASSLSDRNYGYTF
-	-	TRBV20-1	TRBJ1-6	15	TGCAGTGCAATTACTTACAGGGTAGAGAATTCACCCCTCCACTTT	CSAITYRVENSPLHF
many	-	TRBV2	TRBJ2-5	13	TGTGCCAGCAGCTCGGACAGACAAGAGACCCAGTACTTC	CASSSDRQETQYF
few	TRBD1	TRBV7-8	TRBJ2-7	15	TGTGCCAGCAGCTCGCCTCCGACAGGGTCCAGCGAGCAGTACTTC	CASSSPPTGSSEQYF
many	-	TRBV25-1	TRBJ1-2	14	TGTGCCAGCAGTGACCCCGACAGGTCCTATGGCTACACCTTC	CASSDPDRSYGYTF
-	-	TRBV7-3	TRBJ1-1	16	TGTGCCAGCAGCTCTGCCGGGGGAATCATGACCACTGAAGCTTTCTTT	CASSSAGGIMTTEAFF
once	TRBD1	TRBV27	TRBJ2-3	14	TGTGCCAGTGATCCGGGACAGGGGGCAGATACGCAGTATTTT	CASDPGQGADTQYF
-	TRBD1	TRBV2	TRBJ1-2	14	TGTGCCAGCAGTGGGACAGGGGGCCTCTATGGCTACACCTTC	CASSGTGGLYGYTF
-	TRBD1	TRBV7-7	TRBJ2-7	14	TGTGCCAGCAGCAACGGACAGGGCTCCTACGAGCAGTACTTT	CASSNGQGSYEQYF
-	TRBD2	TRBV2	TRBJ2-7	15	TGTGCCAGCAGGACTAGCGGGGGGCCTCCCTACGAGCAGTACTTC	CASRTSGGPPYEQYF
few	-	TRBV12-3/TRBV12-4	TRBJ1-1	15	TGTGCCAGCAGTTTTTCGGGACAAGGCTTAACTGAAGCTTTCTTT	CASSFSGQGLTEAFF
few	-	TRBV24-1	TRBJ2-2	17	TGTGCCACCAGTGATTTGGACGGGACGGTGAACACCGGGGAGCTGTTTTTT	CATSDLDGTVNTGELFF
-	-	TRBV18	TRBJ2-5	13	TGTGCCAGCTCACCATACGCCCGGGGGACCCAGTACTTC	CASSPYARGTQYF
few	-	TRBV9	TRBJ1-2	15	TGTGCCAGCTCACCTACTGGGAGGGTTGACTATGGCTACACCTTC	CASSPTGRVDYGYTF
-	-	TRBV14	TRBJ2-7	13	TGTGCCAGCAGCCTACTAGCCATCTCCGAGCAGTACTTC	CASSLLAISEQYF
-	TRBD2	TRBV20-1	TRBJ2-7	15	TGCAGTGCCACCCCGGGGGAGGGGCATGGCTACGAGCAGTACTTC	CSATPGEGHGYEQYF
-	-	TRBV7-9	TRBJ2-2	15	TGTGCCAGTAGTATAGATCGAAGGGTGTCCGGGGAGCTGTTTTTT	CASSIDRRVSGELFF
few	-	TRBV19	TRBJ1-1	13	TGTGCCAGTCAAATCGGACAGAATCCCGAAGCTTTCTTT	CASQIGQNPEAFF
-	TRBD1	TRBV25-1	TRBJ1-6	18	TGTGCCAGTGCCATCAGTAATCGTGCCGGGACAGGGGCCTCACCCCTCCACTTT	CASAISNRAGTGASPLHF
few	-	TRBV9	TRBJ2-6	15	TGTGCCAGCAGCGGCGGAGCGACTGGGGCCAACGTCCTGACTTTC	CASSGGATGANVLTF
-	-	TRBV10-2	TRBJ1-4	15	TGTGCCAGCAGTTACCTTCGGGACCTTAATGAAAAACTGTTTTTT	CASSYLRDLNEKLFF
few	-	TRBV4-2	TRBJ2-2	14	TGTGCCAGCAGCCAAGATGCTGGTTTAGGGGAGCTGTTTTTT	CASSQDAGLGELFF
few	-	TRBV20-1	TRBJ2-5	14	TGCAGTGCCGCTCCCCCGGGGTTCGGAAAGACCCAGTACTTC	CSAAPPGFGKTQYF
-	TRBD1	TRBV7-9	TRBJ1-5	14	TGTGCCTGGAGGGGGCAGGGTCAGGCTCAGCCCCAGCATTTT	CAWRGQGQAQPQHF
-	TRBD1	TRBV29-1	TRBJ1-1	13	TGCAGCGAGGGGACAGGGCTGAACACTGAAGCTTTCTTT	CSEGTGLNTEAFF
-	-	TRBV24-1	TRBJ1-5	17	TGTGCCACCAGTGCTAGACAAGGGGCGAATAGCAATCAGCCCCAGCATTTT	CATSARQGANSNQPQHF
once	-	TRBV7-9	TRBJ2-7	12	TGTGCCAGCAGCGTGACAGGTAGCGAGCAGTACTTC	CASSVTGSEQYF
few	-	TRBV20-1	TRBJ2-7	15	TGCAGTGCTAATTCAGGGGAGTCTTACGGTTACGAGCAGTACTTC	CSANSGESYGYEQYF
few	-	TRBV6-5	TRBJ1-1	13	TGTGCCAGCAGAGGCAGGGGTCAGTCTGAAGCTTTCTTT	CASRGRGQSEAFF
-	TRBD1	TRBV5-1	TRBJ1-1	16	TGTGCCAGCAGTTATAACAGGGGGCCGAAGAACTCTGAAGCTTTCTTT	CASSYNRGPKNSEAFF
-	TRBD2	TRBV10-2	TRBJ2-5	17	TGCGCCAGCAGCCAAGATAGGACTAGCGGGTGGCAAGAGACCCAGTACTTC	CASSQDRTSGWQETQYF
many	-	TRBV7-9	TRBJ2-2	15	TGTGCCAGCAGCTTTCCGCCGGGCTACACCGGGGAGCTGTTTTTT	CASSFPPGYTGELFF
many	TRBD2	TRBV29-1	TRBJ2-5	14	TGCAGCGTTGATCCCGCGGGAGGCTGGGAGACCCAGTACTTC	CSVDPAGGWETQYF
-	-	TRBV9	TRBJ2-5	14	TGTGCCAGCCAGTATGGAAGGGCTGGGGGGACCCAGTACTTC	CASQYGRAGGTQYF
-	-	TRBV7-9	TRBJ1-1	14	TGTGCCAGCATCCTAGGCAGTGGCTACACTGAAGCTTTCTTT	CASILGSGYTEAFF
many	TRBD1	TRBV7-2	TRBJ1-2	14	TGTGCCAGCAGCTTATCGCAGGGGGACTATGGCTACACCTTC	CASSLSQGDYGYTF
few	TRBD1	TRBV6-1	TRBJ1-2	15	TGTGCCAGCACTAACGGGAGGGGGCTAGTCTATGGCTACACCTTC	CASTNGRGLVYGYTF
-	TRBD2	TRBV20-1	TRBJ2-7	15	TGCAGTGCTGAAACCAGGGCGGGAGGGCACTACGAGCAGTACTTC	CSAETRAGGHYEQYF
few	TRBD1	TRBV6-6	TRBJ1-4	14	TGTGCCAGCAGTTACAGAGGGGGCAGAGAAAAACTGTTTTTT	CASSYRGGREKLFF
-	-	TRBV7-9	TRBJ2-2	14	TGTGCCAGCAGGCCCACAGGGTCAACCGGGGAGCTGTTTTTT	CASRPTGSTGELFF
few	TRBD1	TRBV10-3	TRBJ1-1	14	TGTGCCAGCAGACAGGGTGGCATGAACACTGAAGCTTTCTTT	CASRQGGMNTEAFF
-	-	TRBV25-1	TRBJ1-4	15	TGTGCCAGCAGGCCGGGGGGGAGGGCGGATGAAAAACTGTTTTTT	CASRPGGRADEKLFF
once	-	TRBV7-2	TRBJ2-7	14	TGTGCCTGGGTCCCTACAGGCTACTCCTACGAGCAGTACTTC	CAWVPTGYSYEQYF